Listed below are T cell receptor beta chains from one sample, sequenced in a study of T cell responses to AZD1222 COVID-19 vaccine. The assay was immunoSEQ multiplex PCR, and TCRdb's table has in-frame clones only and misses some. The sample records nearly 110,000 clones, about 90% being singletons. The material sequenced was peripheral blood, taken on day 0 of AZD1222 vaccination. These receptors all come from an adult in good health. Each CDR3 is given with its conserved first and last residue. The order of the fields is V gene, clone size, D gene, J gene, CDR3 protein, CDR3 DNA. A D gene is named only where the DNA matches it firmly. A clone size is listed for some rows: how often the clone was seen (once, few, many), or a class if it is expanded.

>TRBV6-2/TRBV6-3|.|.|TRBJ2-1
CASSLNNNEQFF
TGTGCCAGCAGTTTGAACAACAATGAGCAGTTCTTC
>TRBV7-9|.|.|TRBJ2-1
CASSLDASSYNEQFF
TGTGCCAGCAGCCTCGACGCATCCTCCTACAATGAGCAGTTCTTC
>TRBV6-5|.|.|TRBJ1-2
CASSYLDSTIGYTF
TGTGCCAGCAGTTACTTGGACTCAACTATAGGCTACACCTTC
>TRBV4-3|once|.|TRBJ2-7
CASSQDLGYEQYF
TGCGCCAGCAGCCAAGATCTAGGCTACGAGCAGTACTTC
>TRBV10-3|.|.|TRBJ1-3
CAIDAGSRGNTIYF
TGTGCCATCGACGCAGGGAGTCGTGGAAACACCATATATTTT
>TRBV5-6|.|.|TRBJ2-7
CATTLRGRSDEQYF
TGTGCCACCACACTGAGGGGGAGGAGCGACGAGCAGTACTTC
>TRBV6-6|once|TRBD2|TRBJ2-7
CASSFLAGGHYEQYF
TGTGCCAGCAGTTTTCTAGCGGGGGGCCACTACGAGCAGTACTTC
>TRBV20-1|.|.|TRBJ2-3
CSAGAGHTQYF
TGCAGTGCTGGAGCGGGTCATACGCAGTATTTT
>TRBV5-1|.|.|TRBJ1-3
CASSVTGMLSGNTIYF
TGCGCCAGCAGCGTGACAGGAATGCTCTCTGGAAACACCATATATTTT
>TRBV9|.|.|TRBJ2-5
CASSVATDTTQYF
TGTGCCAGCAGCGTAGCTACGGACACGACCCAGTACTTC
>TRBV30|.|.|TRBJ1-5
CAWSAGPDQPQHF
TGTGCCTGGAGTGCGGGGCCTGATCAGCCCCAGCATTTT
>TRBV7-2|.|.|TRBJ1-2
CASSLGPGAGYGYTF
TGTGCCAGCAGCTTAGGTCCGGGGGCGGGGTATGGCTACACCTTC
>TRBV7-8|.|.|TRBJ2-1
CASSLSSRSYNEQFF
TGTGCCAGCAGCTTAAGTAGCAGATCCTACAATGAGCAGTTCTTC
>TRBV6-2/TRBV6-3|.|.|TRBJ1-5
CASSYVGGQPQHF
TGTGCCAGCAGTTACGTGGGTGGTCAGCCCCAGCATTTT
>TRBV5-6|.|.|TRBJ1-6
CASSLFSIQGNSPLHF
TGTGCCAGCAGCTTGTTTTCTATTCAGGGAAATTCACCCCTCCACTTT
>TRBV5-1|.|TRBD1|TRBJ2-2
CASSLTPGQGSTGELFF
TGCGCCAGCAGCTTAACTCCGGGACAGGGATCCACCGGGGAGCTGTTTTTT
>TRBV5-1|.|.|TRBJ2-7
CASSLTGPHEQYF
TGCGCCAGCAGCCTCACCGGGCCCCACGAGCAGTACTTC
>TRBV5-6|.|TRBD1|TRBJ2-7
CASRDRGSYEQYF
TGTGCCAGCAGGGACAGGGGCTCCTACGAGCAGTACTTC
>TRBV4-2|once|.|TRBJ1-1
CASSQAPSVNTEAFF
TGTGCCAGCAGCCAAGCCCCTTCAGTGAACACTGAAGCTTTCTTT
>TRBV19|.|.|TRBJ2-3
CASMRDLASTDTQYF
TGTGCCAGTATGAGAGATTTAGCTAGCACAGATACGCAGTATTTT
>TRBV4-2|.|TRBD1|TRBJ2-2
CASSRDRVAGELFF
TGTGCCAGCAGCCGGGACAGGGTTGCCGGGGAGCTGTTTTTT
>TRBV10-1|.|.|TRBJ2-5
CASVVGRRAQETQYF
TGCGCCAGTGTGGTCGGAAGGCGGGCCCAAGAGACCCAGTACTTC
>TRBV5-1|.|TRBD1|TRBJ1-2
CASSLQGGYGYTF
TGCGCCAGCAGCCTTCAGGGGGGGTATGGCTACACCTTC
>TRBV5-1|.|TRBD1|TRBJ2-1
CASSLSRQGYNEQFF
TGCGCCAGCAGCTTGTCCCGACAGGGGTACAATGAGCAGTTCTTC
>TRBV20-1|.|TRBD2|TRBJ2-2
CSASLIGSGGPDTGELFF
TGCAGTGCTAGTTTAATTGGTAGCGGGGGGCCGGACACCGGGGAGCTGTTTTTT
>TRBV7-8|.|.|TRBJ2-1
CASSQEVTTSNEQFF
TGTGCCAGCAGCCAGGAAGTGACGACAAGCAATGAGCAGTTCTTC
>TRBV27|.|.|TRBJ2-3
CASSLTSTDTQYF
TGTGCCAGCAGTTTGACTAGCACAGATACGCAGTATTTT
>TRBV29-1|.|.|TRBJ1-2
CSVRDPGGNGYTF
TGCAGCGTGCGCGACCCGGGAGGGAATGGCTACACCTTC
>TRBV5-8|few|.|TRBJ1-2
CASSLDGRSDGYTF
TGTGCCAGCAGCTTGGACGGGCGGTCGGATGGCTACACCTTC
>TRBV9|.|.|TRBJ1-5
CASSADGLRNQPQHF
TGTGCCAGCAGCGCAGACGGGTTAAGGAATCAGCCCCAGCATTTT
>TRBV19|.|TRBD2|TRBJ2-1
CASSIVAGVFYNEQFF
TGTGCCAGTAGTATCGTAGCGGGGGTATTTTACAATGAGCAGTTCTTC
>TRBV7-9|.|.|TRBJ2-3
CASSEGTYTQYF
TGTGCCAGCAGCGAGGGGACCTATACGCAGTATTTT